The 12 T cell receptor beta chains reported below all come from one sample, sequenced in a study of OX40 agonist ivuxolimab in advanced cancers. This table comes from immunoSEQ multiplex PCR, and its TCRdb copy is limited to in-frame clones, with some not included. The sample shows 65,000 to 90,000 clones, 91% of them seen only once. Source: CD4+ or CD8+ T cells sorted from blood, taken in a trial of the OX40 agonist ivuxolimab. These TCRs come from an adult with an advanced solid tumor such as melanoma, head and neck, liver or kidney cancer.

The V and J genes are TRBV27 and TRBJ1-5; no definite D call. The CDR3 runs to 13 residues. V lost 5 bases and J 5 bases, leaving 10 bases between the germline ends. Germline assignment: CDR1 MNHEY and CDR2 SMNVEV (reference sequence). The CDR3 nucleotides are TGTGCCAGCAGTCCCAGGCGTCATCAGCCCCAGCATTTT. The encoded protein is CASSPRRHQPQHF.

V is TRBV5-6 and J is TRBJ2-1, with a tentative D call TRBD2 (6 bases). This CDR3 comprises 15 residues. V dropped 0 bases and J dropped 4 bases, with 11 bases sitting between them. Germline-derived CDR1 and CDR2 are SGHDT and YYEEEE. For the CDR3, the DNA is TGTGCCAGCAGCTTGGAGGAGGGGCCATACAATGAGCAGTTCTTC. It specifies CASSLEEGPYNEQFF.

The chain employs TRBV13 and TRBJ2-3; no definite D call. The CDR3 runs to 13 residues. Deletions cut 4 bases from V and 1 base from J, with 6 bases between. CDR1 is PRHDT and CDR2 is FYEKMQ in the germline V gene (reference sequence). The CDR3 DNA sequence: TGTGCCAGCAGCTCCGAGGGCACAGATACGCAGTATTTT. Residues: CASSSEGTDTQYF.

This clone was observed a single time. This chain links TRBV6-1 with TRBJ2-1; D is unresolved. From germline, CDR1 is MNHNS and CDR2 SASEGT. CDR3 length equals 13 residues. V dropped 3 bases and J dropped 9 bases, with 12 bases sitting between them. This CDR3 is CASSDPPKGEQFF. The CDR3 nucleotides are TGTGCCAGCAGTGATCCCCCTAAGGGTGAGCAGTTCTTC.

This clone was recorded a few times. CDR3 sequence (DNA): TGTGCCAGTAGCCTGGGACAGGGCTACACTGAAGCTTTCTTT. It codes for CASSLGQGYTEAFF. V usage is TRBV19 and J usage is TRBJ1-1; TRBD1 aligns across 9 bases. The trim removed 6 bases at V and 3 bases at J, leaving 5 bases unmatched. Germline V gene lookup returns CDR1 LNHDA and CDR2 SQIVND (reference sequence). This CDR3 spans 14 amino acids.

The gene calls are TRBV4-1 and TRBJ1-5; 9 nucleotides match TRBD1. Germline V CDR1 and CDR2: MGHRA, YSYEKL. This CDR3 comprises 15 residues. Germline trimming cut 4 bases from V and 9 bases from J; bases unmatched to any gene: 10. The CDR3 loop is CASSPTGGVYSPQHF. Written as DNA, the CDR3 is TGCGCCAGCAGCCCTACAGGGGGCGTGTACTCGCCCCAGCATTTT.

This sequence joins TRBV2 and TRBJ1-5; perhaps TRBD1 as D (6 bases). Deletions cut 4 bases from V and 2 bases from J, with 18 bases between. Germline lookup yields CDR1 SNHLY and CDR2 FYNNEI. There are 17 residues in the CDR3. The CDR3 region has the DNA TGTGCCAGCAGTGTAGGCCAGGGGCCTTCTGGCAATCAGCCCCAGCATTTT. This sequence encodes CASSVGQGPSGNQPQHF.

The rearrangement joins TRBV19 to TRBJ1-5; 7 nucleotides line up with TRBD1. V dropped 4 bases and J dropped 5; count of bases not matched to a gene: 5. Germline V CDR1 and CDR2: LNHDA, SQIVND (reference sequence). The CDR3 totals 14 residues. The CDR3 region is CASSTPGGHQPQHF. The CDR3 nucleotides read TGTGCCAGTAGTACCCCAGGGGGACATCAGCCCCAGCATTTT.

The chain carries TRBV6-5 and TRBJ2-7; TRBD1 or TRBD2 may be the D gene (5 bases each). V dropped 5 bases and J dropped 6 bases, with 17 bases sitting between them. Germline V CDR1 and CDR2: MNHEY, SVGAGI. The CDR3 is 14 amino acids. CDR3 loop: CASSPTRGPLEQYV. The CDR3 nucleotides read TGTGCCAGCAGTCCTACGAGGGGACCTCTCGAGCAGTACGTC.

The chain is built from TRBV10-1 and TRBJ2-7, with no clear D. Trimming shortened V by 10 bases and J by 4 bases, and 20 bases separated the two germline ends. Germline CDR1 and CDR2: WNHNN and SYGVQD (reference sequence). The CDR3 loop spans 14 amino acids. The chain's CDR3 is CANQRFRLPYEQYF. CDR3 DNA: TGCGCCAACCAAAGGTTTAGGCTACCTTACGAGCAGTACTTC.

The J gene is TRBJ1-1, the V gene TRBV28; no clear D gene. Germline loops: CDR1 MDHEN, CDR2 SYDVKM. The CDR3 length is 12 residues. V shed 2 bases and J shed 10 bases, with 11 bases lying between them. The CDR3 sequence: CASSLVGEIAFF. For the CDR3, the DNA is TGTGCCAGCAGTTTAGTTGGGGAGATAGCTTTCTTT.

The gene calls are TRBV6-6 and TRBJ2-3; TRBD1 aligns across 8 bases. The CDR3 runs 15 residues. The trim removed 6 bases at V and 0 bases at J, leaving 5 bases unmatched. Per germline, CDR1 MNHNY and CDR2 SVGAGI (reference sequence). CDR3 residues: CASRRRQGSTDTQYF. The CDR3 bases are TGTGCCAGCAGACGACGACAGGGGAGCACAGATACGCAGTATTTT.